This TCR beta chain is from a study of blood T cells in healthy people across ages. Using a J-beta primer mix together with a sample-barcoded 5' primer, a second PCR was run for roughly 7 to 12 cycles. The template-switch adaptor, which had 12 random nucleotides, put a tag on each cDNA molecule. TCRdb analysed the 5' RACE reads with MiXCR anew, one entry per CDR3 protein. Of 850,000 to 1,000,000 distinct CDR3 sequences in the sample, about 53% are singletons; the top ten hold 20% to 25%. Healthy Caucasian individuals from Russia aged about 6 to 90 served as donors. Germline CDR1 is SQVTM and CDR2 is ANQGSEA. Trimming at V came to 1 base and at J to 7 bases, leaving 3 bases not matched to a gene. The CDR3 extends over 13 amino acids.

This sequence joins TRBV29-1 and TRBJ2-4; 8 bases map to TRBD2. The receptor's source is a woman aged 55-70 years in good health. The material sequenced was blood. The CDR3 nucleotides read TGCAGCGTTGAAGTCGGGGGGGGGAACATTCAGTACTTC. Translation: CSVEVGGGNIQYF.